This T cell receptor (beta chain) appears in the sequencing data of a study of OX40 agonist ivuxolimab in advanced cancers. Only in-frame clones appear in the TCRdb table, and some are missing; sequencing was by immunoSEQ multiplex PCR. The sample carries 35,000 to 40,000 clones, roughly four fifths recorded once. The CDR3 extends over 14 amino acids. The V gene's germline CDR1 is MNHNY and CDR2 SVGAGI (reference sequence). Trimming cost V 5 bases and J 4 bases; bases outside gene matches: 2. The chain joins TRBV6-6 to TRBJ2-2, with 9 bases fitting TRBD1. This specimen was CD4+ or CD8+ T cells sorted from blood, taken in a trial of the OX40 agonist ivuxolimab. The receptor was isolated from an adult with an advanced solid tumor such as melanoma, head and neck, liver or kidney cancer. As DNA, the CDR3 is TGTGCCAGCAGTGCGACAGGGGGCACCGGGGAGCTGTTTTTT. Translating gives CASSATGGTGELFF.